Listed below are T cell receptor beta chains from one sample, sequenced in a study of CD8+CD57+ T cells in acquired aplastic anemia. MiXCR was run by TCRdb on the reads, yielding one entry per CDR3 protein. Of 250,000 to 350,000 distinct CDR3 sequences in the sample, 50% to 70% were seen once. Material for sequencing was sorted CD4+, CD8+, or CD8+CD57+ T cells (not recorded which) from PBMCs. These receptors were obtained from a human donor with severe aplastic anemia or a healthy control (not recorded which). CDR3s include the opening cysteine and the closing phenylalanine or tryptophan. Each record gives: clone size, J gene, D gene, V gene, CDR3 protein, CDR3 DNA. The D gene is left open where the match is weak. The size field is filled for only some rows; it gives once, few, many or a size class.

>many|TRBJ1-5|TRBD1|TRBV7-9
CASSSNGQAGNQPQHF
TGTGCCAGCAGCTCTAATGGACAGGCCGGCAATCAGCCCCAGCATTTT
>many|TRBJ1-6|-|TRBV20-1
CSARRESSYNSPLHF
TGCAGTGCTAGACGGGAGAGCTCCTATAATTCACCCCTCCACTTT
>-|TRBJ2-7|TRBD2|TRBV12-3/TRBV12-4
CASSQGTSGTFYEQYF
TGTGCCAGCAGCCAAGGGACTAGCGGGACTTTCTACGAGCAGTACTTC
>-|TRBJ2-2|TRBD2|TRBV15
CATTTERGNTGELFF
TGTGCCACCACTACAGAGCGGGGCAACACCGGGGAGCTGTTTTTT
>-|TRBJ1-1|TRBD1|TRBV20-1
CSARGGQSFEAFF
TGCAGTGCTAGAGGGGGACAGTCGTTTGAAGCTTTCTTT
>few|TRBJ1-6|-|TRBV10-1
CASSEVGGLNSPLHF
TGCGCCAGCAGTGAGGTCGGGGGGCTGAATTCACCCCTCCACTTT
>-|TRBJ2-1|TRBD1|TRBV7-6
CASSLATGPYYNEQFF
TGTGCCAGCAGCTTAGCGACAGGGCCTTACTACAATGAGCAGTTCTTC
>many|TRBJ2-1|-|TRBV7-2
CASSLATYPTYNEQFF
TGTGCCAGCAGCTTAGCGACCTACCCAACCTACAATGAGCAGTTCTTC
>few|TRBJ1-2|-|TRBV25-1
CASSAWTLQTSYGYTF
TGTGCCAGCAGTGCTTGGACCTTACAGACATCCTATGGCTACACCTTC
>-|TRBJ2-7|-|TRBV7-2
CASSEWGGVSYEQYF
TGTGCCAGCAGCGAATGGGGCGGGGTATCCTACGAGCAGTACTTC